These T cell receptor beta chains were read from a single sample in a study of cytomegalovirus exposure and HLA in healthy donors. The table came from immunoSEQ multiplex PCR; TCRdb's copy has only in-frame clones and leaves some out. Seen here are roughly 130,000 clones, about 82% observed once, and the top ten hold approximately 1.1%. Sequenced material: PBMCs. Receptors originate from a boy between 10 and 17 years old in good health and CMV-seronegative. The CDR3 runs from the conserved cysteine through the conserved F or W. D genes are given only for firm matches. Size is omitted from some rows. Given values are once, few, many or a class for expanded clones.

clone_size: -
d_call: -
v_call: TRBV5-1
j_call: TRBJ1-4
cdr3_nt: TGCGCCAGCAGCTCCCAGGGGGAAAAACTGTTTTTT
cdr3_aa: CASSSQGEKLFF

clone_size: -
d_call: TRBD2
v_call: TRBV27
j_call: TRBJ2-5
cdr3_nt: TGTGCCAGCAGTTTCGGTCGGGAGGATCGAGAGACCCAGTACTTC
cdr3_aa: CASSFGREDRETQYF

clone_size: -
d_call: TRBD1
v_call: TRBV11-2
j_call: TRBJ2-1
cdr3_nt: TGTGCCAGCATGGGTGGGACAGGCCTTGTGAGCTCCTACAATGAGCAGTTCTTC
cdr3_aa: CASMGGTGLVSSYNEQFF

clone_size: few
d_call: -
v_call: TRBV6-1
j_call: TRBJ2-7
cdr3_nt: TGTGCCAGCAGTTCCAGGATTTTCTACGAGCAGTACTTC
cdr3_aa: CASSSRIFYEQYF

clone_size: -
d_call: TRBD1
v_call: TRBV11-2
j_call: TRBJ1-1
cdr3_nt: TGTGCCAGCAGCTATGCGGGACAGGGGGCGATGAACACTGAAGCTTTCTTT
cdr3_aa: CASSYAGQGAMNTEAFF

clone_size: few
d_call: -
v_call: TRBV23-1
j_call: TRBJ1-1
cdr3_nt: TGCGCCAGCAGTCAATCGTGGGAGGGGGACACTGAAGCTTTCTTT
cdr3_aa: CASSQSWEGDTEAFF

clone_size: -
d_call: TRBD2
v_call: TRBV6-1
j_call: TRBJ2-5
cdr3_nt: TGTGCCACCGCGGGGGGGGGAAGGGAGACCCAGTACTTC
cdr3_aa: CATAGGGRETQYF

clone_size: -
d_call: -
v_call: TRBV30
j_call: TRBJ2-7
cdr3_nt: TGTGCCTGGACGAGGGCTGGTGAGCAGTACTTC
cdr3_aa: CAWTRAGEQYF

clone_size: -
d_call: TRBD2
v_call: TRBV4-1
j_call: TRBJ2-7
cdr3_nt: TGCGCCAGCAGCCATACTAGCGGGGCCGCCTACGAGCAGTACTTC
cdr3_aa: CASSHTSGAAYEQYF

clone_size: once
d_call: -
v_call: TRBV5-1
j_call: TRBJ2-7
cdr3_nt: TGCGCCAGCAGCTCAACAGGGGGGGCTAGCGAGCAGTACTTC
cdr3_aa: CASSSTGGASEQYF

clone_size: few
d_call: TRBD2
v_call: TRBV2
j_call: TRBJ2-1
cdr3_nt: TGTGCCAGCAAAACGACTAGCGGGAGCGGAGATGAGCAGTTCTTC
cdr3_aa: CASKTTSGSGDEQFF

clone_size: -
d_call: TRBD2
v_call: TRBV5-6
j_call: TRBJ2-1
cdr3_nt: TGTGCCAGCAGCTTCGCGGGACTAGCGGACTACAATGAGCAGTTCTTC
cdr3_aa: CASSFAGLADYNEQFF

clone_size: -
d_call: TRBD2
v_call: TRBV5-1
j_call: TRBJ2-3
cdr3_nt: TGCGCCAGCAGCTTGGTGGCTAGCGGGAGAGGCACAGATACGCAGTATTTT
cdr3_aa: CASSLVASGRGTDTQYF

clone_size: -
d_call: -
v_call: TRBV5-5
j_call: TRBJ1-2
cdr3_nt: TGTGCCAGCAGCTTGCGGAGCAACTATGGCTACACCTTC
cdr3_aa: CASSLRSNYGYTF

clone_size: -
d_call: TRBD2
v_call: TRBV19
j_call: TRBJ2-1
cdr3_nt: TGTGCCAGTAGTATCCTTCCGCTAGCGGGACGCAATGAGCAGTTCTTC
cdr3_aa: CASSILPLAGRNEQFF

clone_size: -
d_call: -
v_call: TRBV6-6
j_call: TRBJ1-4
cdr3_nt: TGTGCCAGCAGTTACTCGGGGGGAACTAATGAAAAACTGTTTTTT
cdr3_aa: CASSYSGGTNEKLFF

clone_size: -
d_call: -
v_call: TRBV6-5
j_call: TRBJ1-1
cdr3_nt: TGTGCCAGCAGGTTACAGGGGAACACTGAAGCTTTCTTT
cdr3_aa: CASRLQGNTEAFF